There are many counts of the clone carrying this T cell receptor beta chain. Germline V gene sequence: CDR1 GTSNPN, CDR2 SVGIG (reference sequence). The CDR3 loop spans 17 amino acids. The V segment lost 4 bases and the J segment 2 bases; nucleotides outside the gene matches: 13. The data were obtained in a study of T cells in Graves' hyperthyroidism and ophthalmopathy. Amplified TCR beta CDR3 regions came from RNA transcripts. TCR CDR3 regions were first amplified by RT-PCR with HTBI primers. TCRdb re-called the multiplex PCR reads through MiXCR, storing one row per CDR3 protein. The sample carries about 270,000 distinct CDR3 sequences, approximately 23% recorded once.

The source material was blood. This sequence joins TRBV30 and TRBJ2-7; 11 bases are shared with TRBD2. This TCR came from a woman aged 40 to 50 with Graves' ophthalmopathy. The CDR3 is CAWNPLAGGSPPYEQYF. The CDR3 bases are TGTGCCTGGAACCCCTTAGCGGGAGGGAGCCCCCCCTACGAGCAGTACTTC.